A selection of T cell receptor beta chains follows, all from one sample in a study of regulatory T cells in long-lasting Graves disease. TCRdb recomputed calls from the multiplex PCR reads with MiXCR, one row per CDR3 protein. The table includes 420,000 or so distinct CDR3 sequences, over 15% detected once. These same records also appear under a second study, on T cells in Graves' hyperthyroidism and ophthalmopathy.

Sequenced material: peripheral blood mononuclear cells (PBMCs), taken at new diagnosis, from a patient treated with antithyroid drugs. All receptors derive from a woman between 18 and 29 years old with Graves disease. Both conserved end residues are part of each CDR3. D genes are given only for firm matches. Part of the rows lack a size; the others show once, few, many or a class for expanded clones.

j_call	d_call	v_call	clone_size	cdr3_aa	cdr3_nt
TRBJ2-5	TRBD2	TRBV20-1	many	CSADPREGGGQETQYF	TGCAGTGCTGACCCCAGGGAGGGCGGGGGTCAAGAGACCCAGTACTTC
TRBJ2-1	TRBD2	TRBV12-3/TRBV12-4	few	CASSLGTSGSSWEQFF	TGTGCCAGCAGTTTAGGTACTAGCGGGAGTAGTTGGGAGCAGTTCTTC
TRBJ1-1	-	TRBV28	many	CASSSGTQNTEAFF	TGTGCCAGCAGTTCCGGGACCCAGAACACTGAAGCTTTCTTT
TRBJ2-1	TRBD2	TRBV7-3	few	CASSLIATRTSANEQFF	TGTGCCAGCAGCTTAATAGCTACGAGGACTAGCGCCAATGAGCAGTTCTTC
TRBJ2-5	TRBD2	TRBV6-1	few	CASSEPGLKETQYF	TGTGCCAGCAGTGAACCGGGACTAAAAGAGACCCAGTACTTC
TRBJ1-1	-	TRBV27	many	CASSSVDRDTEAFF	TGTGCCAGCAGTTCCGTTGACAGAGACACTGAAGCTTTCTTT
TRBJ2-2	TRBD1	TRBV19	-	CASSPRDRSTGELFF	TGTGCCAGTAGTCCCCGGGACAGATCCACCGGGGAGCTGTTTTTT
TRBJ1-1	TRBD1	TRBV7-9	many	CASSATGGANTEAFF	TGTGCCAGCAGCGCTACAGGGGGCGCGAACACTGAAGCTTTCTTT
TRBJ2-7	-	TRBV3-1	many	CASSQGVEQYF	TGTGCCAGCAGCCAGGGCGTCGAGCAGTACTTC
TRBJ2-7	TRBD1	TRBV6-2/TRBV6-3	-	CASVRTGTYEQYF	TGTGCCAGCGTCAGGACAGGAACCTACGAGCAGTACTTC
TRBJ2-3	-	TRBV20-1	many	CSARDVVSRSTDTQYF	TGCAGTGCTAGAGATGTTGTTAGCCGGAGCACAGATACGCAGTATTTT
TRBJ2-1	-	TRBV11-1	many	CASSPTGPAYNEQFF	TGTGCCAGCAGCCCTACGGGACCAGCCTACAATGAGCAGTTCTTC
TRBJ2-7	-	TRBV5-1	few	CASSWSPGYYEQYF	TGCGCCAGCAGCTGGAGCCCGGGGTATTACGAGCAGTACTTC
TRBJ1-4	TRBD1	TRBV15	few	CATSRVGTGGRINEKLFF	TGTGCCACCAGCAGAGTCGGCACAGGGGGAAGAATAAATGAAAAACTGTTTTTT
TRBJ2-7	-	TRBV27	many	CASSLYLDRAYEQYF	TGTGCCAGCAGTTTATATCTGGACAGAGCCTACGAGCAGTACTTC
TRBJ2-3	TRBD2	TRBV2	-	CASRGRLAYEQQYF	TGTGCCAGCAGGGGGAGACTAGCCTACGAACAGCAGTATTTT
TRBJ2-3	-	TRBV6-5	-	CASSYPPSGRAIDTQYF	TGTGCCAGCAGTTACCCACCCAGCGGAAGGGCCATAGATACGCAGTATTTT
TRBJ1-6	-	TRBV28	-	CASLSRGSPLHF	TGTGCCAGTCTGTCTAGGGGTTCACCCCTCCACTTT
TRBJ2-3	-	TRBV27	-	CASRHDNTDTQYF	TGTGCCAGCAGACATGACAACACAGATACGCAGTATTTT
TRBJ1-2	TRBD1	TRBV5-1	-	CASSNYAFGTAYGYTF	TGTGCCAGCAGCAACTACGCGTTCGGGACAGCCTATGGCTACACCTTC
TRBJ2-3	-	TRBV5-5	-	CASSPGGRATDTQYF	TGTGCCAGCAGCCCTGGGGGCAGGGCAACAGATACGCAGTATTTT
TRBJ1-1	TRBD1	TRBV28	many	CASSNRQGRLVTEAFF	TGTGCCAGCAGTAACCGACAGGGGAGATTGGTAACTGAAGCTTTCTTT
TRBJ2-2	TRBD2	TRBV12-3/TRBV12-4	few	CASGLAVTGELFF	TGTGCCAGCGGGCTAGCGGTTACCGGGGAGCTGTTTTTT
TRBJ2-3	TRBD2	TRBV4-2	-	CASSQVGLAGFTDTQYF	TGTGCCAGCAGCCAAGTCGGACTAGCGGGCTTTACAGATACGCAGTATTTT
TRBJ2-7	TRBD1	TRBV12-3/TRBV12-4	many	CASSLLQGHEQYF	TGTGCCAGCAGTTTGCTACAGGGGCACGAGCAGTACTTC
TRBJ2-1	-	TRBV7-2	-	CASSLDSGLLHSEQFF	TGTGCCAGCAGCTTAGACAGCGGTCTCCTTCACAGTGAGCAGTTCTTC
TRBJ2-1	TRBD2	TRBV28	many	CATEKPGLAKYEQFF	TGTGCCACTGAAAAACCGGGACTAGCTAAGTATGAGCAGTTCTTC
TRBJ1-5	-	TRBV4-3	-	CASSQEQGVAQPQHF	TGCGCCAGCAGCCAAGAACAGGGTGTTGCTCAGCCCCAGCATTTT
TRBJ2-1	TRBD2	TRBV5-6	many	CASSPWGTSGRDEQFF	TGTGCCAGCAGCCCCTGGGGGACTAGCGGGAGGGATGAGCAGTTCTTC
TRBJ2-7	TRBD2	TRBV18	-	CASSPLGNPSGRSYEQYF	TGTGCCAGCTCACCCCTGGGGAACCCTAGCGGGCGCTCCTACGAGCAGTACTTC
TRBJ1-1	TRBD1	TRBV27	few	CASRFGQGSGTEAFF	TGTGCCAGCAGGTTCGGACAGGGTTCGGGGACTGAAGCTTTCTTT
TRBJ2-1	-	TRBV12-3/TRBV12-4	many	CASTEEGPLYNEQFF	TGTGCCAGCACCGAGGAGGGCCCGTTGTACAATGAGCAGTTCTTC
TRBJ2-7	-	TRBV12-5	many	CASGFLIRRWYGEQYF	TGTGCTAGTGGTTTCCTCATCCGAAGGTGGTACGGCGAGCAGTACTTC
TRBJ2-7	-	TRBV20-1	many	CSSLSGETYEQYF	TGCAGTTCATTAAGTGGCGAGACCTACGAGCAGTACTTC
TRBJ2-1	-	TRBV4-1	few	CASSQDDAGRYNEQFF	TGCGCCAGCAGCCAAGATGACGCGGGACGGTACAATGAGCAGTTCTTC
TRBJ2-3	TRBD2	TRBV11-2	many	CASSPTSGSGTDTQYF	TGTGCCAGCAGCCCGACTAGCGGGAGCGGCACAGATACGCAGTATTTT
TRBJ2-3	-	TRBV12-3/TRBV12-4	-	CASSEGLYTDTQYF	TGTGCCAGCAGTGAGGGACTTTACACAGATACGCAGTATTTT
TRBJ1-1	-	TRBV20-1	many	CSARTNRNINTEAFF	TGCAGTGCTAGAACCAACAGGAATATCAACACTGAAGCTTTCTTT
TRBJ2-2	TRBD2	TRBV11-2	many	CASRGIAGLWTGELFF	TGTGCCAGCAGGGGAATAGCGGGCCTTTGGACCGGGGAGCTGTTTTTT
TRBJ2-7	TRBD1	TRBV25-1	-	CASSEFGQGQYF	TGTGCCAGCAGTGAATTCGGACAGGGTCAGTACTTC
TRBJ2-7	-	TRBV6-1	many	CASSEGTALTYEQYF	TGTGCCAGCAGTGAAGGGACAGCTTTAACCTACGAGCAGTACTTC
TRBJ2-2	TRBD2	TRBV7-2	-	CASSLPSGSYTGELFF	TGTGCCAGCAGCTTACCTAGCGGGAGTTACACCGGGGAGCTGTTTTTT
TRBJ1-1	TRBD1	TRBV10-3	many	CAIGGTGGEAFF	TGTGCCATCGGCGGGACAGGGGGCGAAGCTTTCTTT
TRBJ2-1	-	TRBV12-3/TRBV12-4	many	CASSDRIGGRSEQFF	TGTGCCAGCAGTGATCGCATCGGGGGCCGGAGTGAGCAGTTCTTC
TRBJ1-1	-	TRBV3-1	few	CASSQNTRTEAFF	TGTGCCAGCAGCCAGAACACTCGGACAGAAGCTTTCTTT
TRBJ2-7	-	TRBV5-1	many	CASSFSVGAYEQYF	TGCGCCAGCAGCTTTTCGGTGGGGGCCTACGAGCAGTACTTC
TRBJ2-7	TRBD2	TRBV29-1	-	CSVPGTRSYEQYF	TGCAGCGTTCCCGGGACTAGGTCCTACGAGCAGTACTTC
TRBJ2-2	-	TRBV7-9	few	CASSPHPNTGELFF	TGTGCCAGCAGCCCACACCCGAACACCGGGGAGCTGTTTTTT
TRBJ1-1	-	TRBV29-1	many	CSVEGSANTEAFF	TGCAGCGTTGAAGGGTCAGCGAACACTGAAGCTTTCTTT
TRBJ2-2	-	TRBV29-1	-	CSVSRSENTGELFF	TGCAGCGTTTCTAGGTCGGAGAACACCGGGGAGCTGTTTTTT